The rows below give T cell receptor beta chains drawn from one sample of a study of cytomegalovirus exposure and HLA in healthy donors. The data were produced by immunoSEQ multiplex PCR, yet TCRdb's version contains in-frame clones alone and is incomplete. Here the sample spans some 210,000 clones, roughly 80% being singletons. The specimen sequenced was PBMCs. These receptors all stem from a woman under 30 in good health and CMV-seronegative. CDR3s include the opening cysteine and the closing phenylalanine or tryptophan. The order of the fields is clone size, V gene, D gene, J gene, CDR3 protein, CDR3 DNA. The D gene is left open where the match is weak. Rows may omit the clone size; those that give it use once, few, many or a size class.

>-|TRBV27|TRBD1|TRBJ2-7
CASSHGTGGFYEQYF
TGTGCCAGCAGTCACGGCACAGGGGGTTTCTACGAGCAGTACTTC
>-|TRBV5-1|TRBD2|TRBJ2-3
CASRLQPGLETDTQYF
TGCGCCAGCAGACTCCAACCGGGACTAGAGACAGATACGCAGTATTTT
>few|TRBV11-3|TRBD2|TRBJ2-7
CASSFRLLAGGSEQYF
TGTGCCAGCAGCTTCCGACTCCTAGCGGGAGGAAGCGAGCAGTACTTC
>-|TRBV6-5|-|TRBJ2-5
CASLSRSSVLETQYF
TGTGCCAGCCTCTCGCGGTCTAGCGTCCTGGAGACCCAGTACTTC
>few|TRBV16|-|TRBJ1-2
CASSQSGVYYGYTF
TGTGCCAGCAGCCAATCTGGGGTTTACTATGGCTACACCTTC
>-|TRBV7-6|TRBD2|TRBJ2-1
CASSSGLAGTYNEQFF
TGTGCCAGCAGCTCCGGACTAGCGGGAACCTACAATGAGCAGTTCTTC
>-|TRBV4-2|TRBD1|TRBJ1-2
CASSQATGGREGSGYTF
TGTGCCAGCAGCCAAGCAACAGGGGGCAGGGAGGGGAGTGGCTACACCTTC
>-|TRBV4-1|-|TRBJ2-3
CASSQVVRDRDTQYF
TGCGCCAGCAGCCAAGTAGTGAGAGACCGAGATACGCAGTATTTT
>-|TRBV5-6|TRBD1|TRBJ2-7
CAIKGGATYEQYF
TGTGCAATCAAAGGGGGCGCAACCTACGAGCAGTACTTC
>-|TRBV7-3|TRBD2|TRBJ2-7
CASSPAGGRDYEQYF
TGTGCCAGCAGCCCAGCGGGCGGGAGAGACTACGAGCAGTACTTC
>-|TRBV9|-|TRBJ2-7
CASSVGGLSYEQYF
TGTGCCAGCAGCGTAGGGGGGCTGTCCTACGAGCAGTACTTC
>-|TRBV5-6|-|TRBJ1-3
CASSFGMVNSGNTIYF
TGTGCCAGCAGCTTTGGGATGGTCAACTCTGGAAACACCATATATTTT
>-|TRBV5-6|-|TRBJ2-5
CASSLISSTETQYF
TGTGCCAGCAGCTTGATTAGCAGCACAGAGACCCAGTACTTC
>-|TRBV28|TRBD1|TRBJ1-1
CASSLTRTGGDMREAFF
TGTGCCAGCAGTTTAACCCGGACAGGGGGCGATATGCGTGAAGCTTTCTTT
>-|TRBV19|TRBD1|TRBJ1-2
CASSADRVDGYTF
TGTGCCAGTAGCGCGGACAGGGTTGATGGCTACACCTTC
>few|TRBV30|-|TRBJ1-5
CAWSGQSDQPQHF
TGTGCCTGGAGTGGACAGAGTGATCAGCCCCAGCATTTT
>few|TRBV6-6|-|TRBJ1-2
CASRGTTNYGYTF
TGTGCCAGCCGTGGAACAACTAACTATGGCTACACCTTC
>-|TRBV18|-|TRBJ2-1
CASSPRSDNNEQFF
TGTGCCAGCTCACCACGGTCAGACAACAATGAGCAGTTCTTC
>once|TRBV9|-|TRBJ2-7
CASSRDPSSYEQYF
TGTGCCAGCTCCCGGGACCCTAGCTCCTACGAGCAGTACTTC
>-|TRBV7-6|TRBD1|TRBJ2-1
CASSFRDREIDEQFF
TGTGCCAGCAGCTTTCGGGACAGGGAAATCGATGAGCAGTTCTTC
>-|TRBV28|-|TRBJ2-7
CASRPGTAAYEQYF
TGTGCCAGCAGACCCGGGACTGCTGCCTACGAGCAGTACTTC
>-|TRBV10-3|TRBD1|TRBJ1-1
CAISESGRGRGRNTEAFF
TGTGCCATCAGTGAGTCAGGCAGGGGGCGCGGGAGGAACACTGAAGCTTTCTTT
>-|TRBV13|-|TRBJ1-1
CASSPEGGRGNTEAFF
TGTGCCAGCAGCCCCGAGGGGGGGCGCGGTAACACTGAAGCTTTCTTT
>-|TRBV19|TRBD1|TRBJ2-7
CASSSPGQGIHEQYF
TGTGCCAGTAGTTCCCCGGGACAGGGGATCCACGAGCAGTACTTC
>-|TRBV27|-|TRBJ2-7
CASSLRGTEQYF
TGTGCCAGCAGTTTACGTGGGACCGAGCAGTACTTC
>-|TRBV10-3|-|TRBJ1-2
CAISELRGAYTF
TGTGCCATCAGTGAGTTGAGGGGAGCCTACACCTTC
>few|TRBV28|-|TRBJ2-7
CASSLAYEQYF
TGTGCCAGCAGTTTAGCCTACGAGCAGTACTTC
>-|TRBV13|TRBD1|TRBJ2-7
CASSSQGQGFQQYF
TGTGCCAGCAGCTCCCAGGGACAGGGATTTCAGCAGTACTTC
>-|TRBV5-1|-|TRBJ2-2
CASSLGQNTGELFF
TGCGCCAGCAGCTTAGGACAGAACACCGGGGAGCTGTTTTTT
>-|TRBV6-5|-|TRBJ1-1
CASSYSGHRDPEAFF
TGTGCCAGCAGTTACTCGGGGCATCGGGACCCTGAAGCTTTCTTT
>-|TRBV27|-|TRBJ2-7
CASSLDRYYEQYF
TGTGCCAGCAGTTTGGACAGATACTACGAGCAGTACTTC
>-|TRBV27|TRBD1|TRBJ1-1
CASSFLGTGRSHLKAFF
TGTGCCAGCAGTTTCCTCGGGACAGGTCGATCCCACCTGAAAGCTTTCTTT